Sequencing of this T cell receptor beta chain was carried out in a study of T cell responses to AZD1222 COVID-19 vaccine. Germline loops: CDR1 LNHNV, CDR2 YYDKDF (reference sequence). The CDR3 consists of 16 residues. V dropped 3 bases and J dropped 0 bases, with 15 bases sitting between them. To note about this clone: Its specificity is not known.

General study points: Close to half of all spike-specific TCRs reportedly target regions of the variants that are unmutated. Vaccine-associated CD4 TCRs ranged over spike, dominating at 160-218 and 743-854.

The protocol was immunoSEQ multiplex PCR, while the TCRdb copy is restricted to in-frame clones and leaves out a portion. In the table there are about 150,000 clones, 90% to 95% of which are singletons. The sample consisted of peripheral blood, taken on day 0 of AZD1222 vaccination. The chain couples TRBV15 to TRBJ2-7, with D perhaps matching TRBD1 or TRBD2 (6 bases each). This TCR derives from an adult in good health. CDR3 nucleotides: TGTGCCACCAGCAGGGAGTCCGGGGGCTTCTCCTACGAGCAGTACTTC. Translation: CATSRESGGFSYEQYF.